Each of the 24 T cell receptor beta chains below was sequenced from the same sample in a study of blood T cell repertoires in COVID-19. The repertoire was sequenced with immunoSEQ multiplex PCR; TCRdb's copy has only in-frame clones and lacks some. The table has under 85,000 clones, 70% to 90% seen once; the top ten hold less than 15%. Sequences were obtained from peripheral blood. These receptors all stem from an older man with active or convalescent COVID-19.

The chain uses TRBV7-2 and TRBJ1-6; TRBD1 is a possible D gene (5 bases). V gave up 1 base and J gave up 8 bases, with 12 bases separating them. The germline V gene encodes CDR1 SGHTA and CDR2 FQGNSA. The length of the CDR3 is 15 residues. The CDR3 region is CASSLGPGVDSPLHF. CDR3 DNA: TGTGCCAGCAGCTTAGGACCGGGGGTAGATTCACCCCTCCACTTT. The full variable domain, with the rest looked up from reference TRBV7-2 and TRBJ1-6, is GAGVSQSPSNKVTEKGKDVELRCDPISGHTALYWYRQSLGQGLEFLIYFQGNSAPDKSGLPSDRFSAERTGGSVSTLTIQRTQQEDSAVYLCASSLGPGVDSPLHFGNGTRLTVT.

V gene TRBV10-1 combines with J gene TRBJ2-1; D gene ambiguous. CDR3 length: 12 amino acids. The V end was cut by 0 bases, the J end by 10 bases, with 7 bases between. Germline assignment: CDR1 WNHNN and CDR2 SYGVQD (reference sequence). In DNA, the CDR3 is TGCGCCAGCAGTGAGTCCCTAGGCGAGCAGTTCTTC. This translates into CASSESLGEQFF.

This chain joins TRBV24-1 and TRBJ2-1, with TRBD2 matching 15 bases. Germline CDR1 is KGHDR and CDR2 is SFDVKD. Trimming cost V 7 bases and J 2 bases; bases outside gene matches: 8. The CDR3 is 18 amino acids. CDR3 sequence: CATSAPGLAGGPYNEQFF. DNA for the CDR3: TGTGCCACCAGCGCTCCCGGACTAGCGGGGGGGCCCTACAATGAGCAGTTCTTC.

The chain is built from TRBV5-4 and TRBJ1-6; TRBD1 is a possible D gene (5 bases). Trimming removed 2 bases from V and 8 bases from J, with 14 bases in between. CDR1 is SGHNT, CDR2 YYREEE, per germline (reference sequence). The CDR3 consists of 15 residues. CDR3 bases: TGTGCCAGCAGCTTCGGAGGGGAGCGGTATTCACCCCTCCACTTT. Its protein is CASSFGGERYSPLHF. The full variable domain, completed using reference TRBV5-4 and TRBJ1-6, is ETGVTQSPTHLIKTRGQQVTLRCSSQSGHNTVSWYQQALGQGPQFIFQYYREEENGRGNFPPRFSGLQFPNYSSELNVNALELDDSALYLCASSFGGERYSPLHFGNGTRLTVT.

The V call is TRBV5-1, the J call TRBJ1-2; 8 bases are shared with TRBD1. The length of the CDR3 is 15 residues. J lost 2 bases, V lost 5 bases, and 8 bases had no gene match. CDR1 and CDR2 (germline): SGHRS, YFSETQ. This CDR3 is CASRLQGALNYGYTF. The CDR3 DNA is TGCGCCAGCAGGTTGCAGGGGGCATTGAACTATGGCTACACCTTC.

This chain links TRBV10-3 with TRBJ1-5; 10 positions match TRBD1. The CDR3 has 17 residues. Germline V lookup: CDR1 ENHRY, CDR2 SYGVKD. V shed 0 bases, J shed 5 bases, and the junction held 7 bases outside the gene matches. The CDR3 protein is CAISESSDRGLHQPQHF. CDR3 nucleotides: TGTGCCATCAGTGAGTCGTCGGACAGGGGGTTGCATCAGCCCCAGCATTTT.

The rearrangement links TRBV19 to TRBJ1-6; 12 bases are a match to TRBD1. Germline CDR1 reads LNHDA; CDR2 reads SQIVND (reference sequence). CDR3 size: 14 residues. V trimming: 8 bases; J trimming: 7 bases; junction bases outside the gene matches: 3. The chain's CDR3 is CASRDRGRNSPLHF. CDR3 nucleotides: TGTGCCAGTCGGGACAGGGGGCGGAATTCACCCCTCCACTTT.

The rearrangement links TRBV6-5 to TRBJ1-2, with TRBD1 matching 8 bases. Germline CDR1 reads MNHEY; CDR2 reads SVGAGI. This CDR3 region has 14 residues. The ends lost 6 bases at V and 4 bases at J; junction bases unmatched: 7. The DNA of the CDR3 is TGTGCCAGCAGCAAGGACAGGGAGGGCTATGGCTACACCTTC. Its translation: CASSKDREGYGYTF.

The V and J genes are TRBV20-1 and TRBJ2-5; weak D call: TRBD1 (6 bases). The V end lost 3 bases, the J end lost 5 bases, and 13 bases lay between the germline ends. Germline V gene sequence: CDR1 DFQATT, CDR2 SNEGSKA (reference sequence). The CDR3 is 13 residues long. CDR3 sequence reads: CSASRTVRETQYF. For the CDR3, the DNA is TGCAGTGCTAGTAGGACAGTGCGGGAGACCCAGTACTTC.

This clone has just a few counts. The V call is TRBV7-2, the J call TRBJ2-7; 8 bases line up with TRBD2. The CDR3 is 15 amino acids. Germline V gives CDR1 SGHTA, CDR2 FQGNSA. The trim removed 5 bases at V and 2 bases at J, leaving 8 bases unmatched. CDR3 in amino acids: CASSPGGAGTYEQYF. CDR3 coding DNA: TGTGCCAGCAGCCCCGGGGGGGCCGGCACCTACGAGCAGTACTTC.

The V and J genes are TRBV27 and TRBJ2-7, with D possibly TRBD1 on 6 matching bases. The CDR3 has 13 amino acids. Germline V CDR1 and CDR2: MNHEY, SMNVEV (reference sequence). Deletions cut 5 bases from V and 3 bases from J, with 11 bases between. In DNA, the CDR3 is TGTGCCAGCAGTAAGACACAGGGCTACGAGCAGTACTTC. Its translation: CASSKTQGYEQYF.

The chain is built from TRBV4-1 and TRBJ1-1, with unresolved D. V was trimmed by 4 bases and J by 4 bases, leaving 13 bases between them. Germline assignment: CDR1 MGHRA and CDR2 YSYEKL. This CDR3 contains 14 residues. CDR3 nucleotide sequence: TGCGCCAGCAGCCCGCGGGGTGCGGGCACTGAAGCTTTCTTT. This gives the protein CASSPRGAGTEAFF.

The J gene is TRBJ2-7, the V gene TRBV4-1; no reliable D call. The CDR3 totals 14 residues. Germline CDR1 and CDR2: MGHRA and YSYEKL. V lost 0 bases, J lost 6 bases, and 12 bases lay in between. The CDR3 spells CASSQDPSGGEQYF. The CDR3 DNA is TGCGCCAGCAGCCAAGATCCGTCGGGTGGCGAGCAGTACTTC.

This clone was seen once. This chain uses TRBV11-2 with TRBJ2-5, with TRBD1 matching over 10 bases. Germline-derived CDR1 and CDR2 are SGHAT and FQNNGV. The CDR3 has 15 residues. Trimming removed 1 base from V and 5 bases from J; junction bases left unmatched: 4. This CDR3 reads CASSLAGQGTETQYF. CDR3 DNA sequence: TGTGCCAGCAGCTTAGCGGGACAGGGGACGGAGACCCAGTACTTC.

The CDR3 region has the DNA TGTGCCAGCAGCTCAGGACAGGGGGAGAACTATGGCTACACCTTC. Translated, it gives CASSSGQGENYGYTF. This chain uses TRBV7-9 with TRBJ1-2; 10 positions agree with TRBD1. J was trimmed by 2 bases and V by 4 bases; bases with no gene match: 4. Germline CDR1 and CDR2: SEHNR and FQNEAQ (reference sequence). This CDR3 is 15 amino acids long.

V is TRBV18 and J is TRBJ2-3; D is undetermined. Looked up from germline, CDR1 is KGHSH and CDR2 is LQKENI. V lost 6 bases, J lost 0 bases, and 13 bases lay in between. CDR3 length equals 15 residues. The CDR3 reads CASSTTHLSTDTQYF. DNA of the CDR3: TGTGCCAGCTCCACCACCCACTTGAGCACAGATACGCAGTATTTT.

The rearrangement uses TRBV29-1 and TRBJ1-1, with 7 nucleotides matching TRBD1. The CDR3 is 12 residues long. Germline V gives CDR1 SQVTM, CDR2 ANQGSEA. Here the CDR3 reads CSAGTENTEAFF. CDR3 coding DNA: TGCAGTGCCGGGACAGAGAACACTGAAGCTTTCTTT.

The chain employs TRBV3-1 (or the pseudogene TRBV3-2) and TRBJ2-1, with TRBD1 identical over 8 bases. V dropped 3 bases and J dropped 6; count of bases not matched to a gene: 4. The CDR3 is made up of 14 amino acids. Germline V gene lookup returns CDR1 LGHDT and CDR2 YNNKEL (reference sequence). CDR3 residues: CASSQWTGPNEQFF. Written as DNA, the CDR3 is TGTGCCAGCAGCCAGTGGACAGGGCCCAATGAGCAGTTCTTC.

V and J are TRBV5-6 and TRBJ2-7; D is ambiguous. Germline V gene sequence: CDR1 SGHDT, CDR2 YYEEEE. Trimming left V 6 bases short and J 0 bases short, with 13 bases between. This CDR3 has 14 residues. The CDR3 here is CASNPQAFSYEQYF. In DNA form, the CDR3 reads TGTGCCAGCAACCCCCAGGCCTTCTCCTACGAGCAGTACTTC.

The V call is TRBV2, the J call TRBJ1-4, with a weak D call TRBD1 (5 bases). V dropped 3 bases and J dropped 6 bases, with 11 bases sitting between them. The germline V gene has CDR1 SNHLY and CDR2 FYNNEI. The CDR3 sequence is 14 residues long. The CDR3 spells CASSDYRFDEKLFF. CDR3 nucleotides: TGTGCCAGCAGTGACTACAGGTTTGATGAAAAACTGTTTTTT.

This rearrangement joins TRBV6-5 to TRBJ2-6; D possibly corresponds to TRBD2 (5 bases). The CDR3 is 14 residues long. CDR1 is MNHEY, CDR2 SVGAGI, per germline. Between the trimmed V and J ends, which lost 8 bases and 3 bases, there was a span of 11 bases. CDR3 in amino acids: CASRSGVGANVLTF. CDR3 in DNA: TGTGCCAGCCGAAGCGGTGTTGGGGCCAACGTCCTGACTTTC.

The V and J genes are TRBV9 and TRBJ1-5; D may be TRBD1 (6 bases). CDR1 SGDLS and CDR2 YYNGEE come from the germline V gene. There are 16 residues in the CDR3. V lost 3 bases, J lost 6 bases, and 19 bases lay in between. CDR3 DNA sequence: TGTGCCAGCAGCGCAGACGACAGGAGTGGGGGTCAGCCCCAGCATTTT. As protein: CASSADDRSGGQPQHF.

The V and J genes are TRBV7-8 and TRBJ1-1; 8 bases align to TRBD1. V trimming: 4 bases; J trimming: 4 bases; junction bases outside the gene matches: 2. Germline lookup yields CDR1 SGHVS and CDR2 FQNEAQ. The length of the CDR3 is 13 residues. Here the CDR3 DNA reads TGTGCCAGCAGCTCCGGGACAGGCACTGAAGCTTTCTTT. Its translation is CASSSGTGTEAFF. Full variable domain (remainder filled in from reference TRBV7-8 and TRBJ1-1): GAGVSQSPRYKVAKRGQDVALRCDPISGHVSLFWYQQALGQGPEFLTYFQNEAQLDKSGLPSDRFFAERPEGSVSTLKIQRTQQEDSAVYLCASSSGTGTEAFFGQGTRLTVV.

The chain is built from TRBV29-1 and TRBJ1-1; D gene uncertain. This CDR3 is built from 13 residues. Germline V lookup: CDR1 SQVTM, CDR2 ANQGSEA. V lost 3 bases, J lost 0 bases, and 8 bases lay in between. DNA for the CDR3: TGCAGCGTTGAGAATGAGATGAACACTGAAGCTTTCTTT. As protein: CSVENEMNTEAFF.